Below are 12 T cell receptor beta chains sequenced from a single sample in a study of T cell responses to AZD1222 COVID-19 vaccine. The repertoire was sequenced with immunoSEQ multiplex PCR; TCRdb's copy has only in-frame clones and lacks some. There are 150,000 to 200,000 clones in the sample; almost 95% occur only once, and over 1% lies in the top ten. Sequenced material: peripheral blood, taken on day 0 of AZD1222 vaccination. Source of these receptors: an adult in good health.

This chain links TRBV28 with TRBJ1-2; no clear D gene. Deletions cut 6 bases from V and 3 bases from J, with 14 bases between. Germline V gene sequence: CDR1 MDHEN, CDR2 SYDVKM. The CDR3 runs 14 residues. CDR3 DNA: TGTGCCAGCAGGGGCGGAGAGGGCTACTATGGCTACACCTTC. This translates into CASRGGEGYYGYTF.

The chain carries TRBV4-3 and TRBJ2-7; tentative D call: TRBD2 (5 bases). V was shortened by 5 bases and J by 1 base, with 9 bases between the two germline ends. Germline loops: CDR1 LGHNA, CDR2 YSLEER. The CDR3 consists of 13 residues. The CDR3 sequence: CASSKAVSYEQYF. The CDR3 DNA sequence: TGCGCCAGCAGCAAAGCGGTTTCCTACGAGCAGTACTTC.

V is TRBV23-1 and J is TRBJ1-5; no clear D gene. TRBV23-1 is identified as an open reading frame with a role that is uncertain. The V end was cut by 6 bases, the J end by 5 bases, with 8 bases between. The CDR3 spans 12 residues. CDR3 sequence (DNA): TGCGCCAGCAGAGGACCTTATCAGCCCCAGCATTTT. Its translation: CASRGPYQPQHF.

The chain links TRBV30 to TRBJ2-7; no definite D call. Germline V gives CDR1 GTSNPN, CDR2 SVGIG (reference sequence). The CDR3 runs to 12 residues. V was cut by 0 bases and J by 4 bases, with 7 bases left in between. As DNA, the CDR3 is TGTGCCTGGAGTGTACATCGGTACGAGCAGTACTTC. Translated: CAWSVHRYEQYF.

The V call is TRBV29-1, the J call TRBJ1-1; D gene uncertain. V lost 4 bases, J lost 6 bases, and 6 bases lay in between. The CDR3 sequence is 10 residues long. In germline, CDR1 is SQVTM, CDR2 ANQGSEA. This CDR3 reads CSVVEAEAFF. The CDR3 DNA follows: TGCAGCGTTGTTGAGGCTGAAGCTTTCTTT.

The chain links TRBV15 to TRBJ2-1, with no clear D. V was shortened by 0 bases and J by 9 bases, with 12 bases between the two germline ends. The CDR3 is 14 residues long. The V gene's germline CDR1 is LNHNV and CDR2 YYDKDF (reference sequence). The CDR3 nucleotides read TGTGCCACCAGCAGAGACCACCCACCCGCTGAGCAGTTCTTC. It translates to CATSRDHPPAEQFF.

Concerning this clone itself: Other DNA sequences in this specimen translate into the identical CDR3. This chain connects TRBV5-1 to TRBJ1-2, with D perhaps matching TRBD1 (6 bases). The CDR3 is 11 residues long. Deletions cut 2 bases from V and 7 bases from J, with 6 bases between. Germline-derived CDR1 and CDR2 are SGHRS and YFSETQ. CDR3 amino acids: CASSLGGGYTF. DNA for the CDR3: TGCGCCAGCAGCTTAGGGGGTGGCTACACCTTC.

The rearrangement joins TRBV6-1 to TRBJ1-5; D is uncertain. Germline V gene sequence: CDR1 MNHNS, CDR2 SASEGT. The CDR3 sequence is 15 residues long. Trimming pared 7 bases from V and 0 bases from J, leaving 13 bases between. CDR3 sequence (DNA): TGTGCCAGCATCCAGCAGGCCTATAGCAATCAGCCCCAGCATTTT. This sequence encodes CASIQQAYSNQPQHF.

The J gene is TRBJ2-2, the V gene TRBV9; D is unclear. The length of the CDR3 is 14 residues. The germline gives CDR1 SGDLS, CDR2 YYNGEE. V lost 0 bases and J lost 7, with 10 bases in between. CDR3 DNA: TGTGCCAGCAGCGTAGGGCCCGGCGACGGGGAGCTGTTTTTT. Its protein is CASSVGPGDGELFF.

This chain links TRBV10-2 with TRBJ1-2; D remains unclear. Looked up from germline, CDR1 is WSHSY and CDR2 is SAAADI. Trimming cost V 0 bases and J 4 bases, with 12 bases left between them. This CDR3 contains 15 residues. The CDR3 region is CASSESRSGFYGYTF. The CDR3 nucleotides read TGCGCCAGCAGTGAGTCGAGGTCCGGGTTCTATGGCTACACCTTC.

CDR3: CASSPTRSGNEQFF. The CDR3 DNA follows: TGTGCCAGCAGCCCGACTAGGTCGGGCAATGAGCAGTTCTTC. J is TRBJ2-1 and V is TRBV3-1 (or the pseudogene TRBV3-2); maybe TRBD2 (6 bases). Germline CDR1 reads LGHDT; CDR2 reads YNNKEL (reference sequence). V shed 4 bases and J shed 6 bases, with 13 bases lying between them. The CDR3 is 14 amino acids.

This clone was observed a few times. This rearrangement joins TRBV29-1 to TRBJ2-5; no clear D gene. Germline lookup yields CDR1 SQVTM and CDR2 ANQGSEA. Trimming left V 4 bases short and J 2 bases short, with 5 bases between. The CDR3 is 11 residues long. The CDR3, as DNA: TGCAGCGTTGCGGTGCAAGAGACCCAGTACTTC. This codes for CSVAVQETQYF.